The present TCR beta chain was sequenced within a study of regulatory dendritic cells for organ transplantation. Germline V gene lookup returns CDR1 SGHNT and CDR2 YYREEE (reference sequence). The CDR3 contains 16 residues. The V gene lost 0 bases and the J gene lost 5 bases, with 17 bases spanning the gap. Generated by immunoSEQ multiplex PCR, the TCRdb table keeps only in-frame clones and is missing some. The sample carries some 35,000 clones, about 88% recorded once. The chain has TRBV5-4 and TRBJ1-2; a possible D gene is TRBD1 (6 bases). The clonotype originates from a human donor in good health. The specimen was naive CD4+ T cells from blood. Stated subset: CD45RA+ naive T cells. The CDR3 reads CASSLGDTYYTYGYTF. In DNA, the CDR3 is TGTGCCAGCAGCTTGGGGGACACTTACTATACATATGGCTACACCTTC.